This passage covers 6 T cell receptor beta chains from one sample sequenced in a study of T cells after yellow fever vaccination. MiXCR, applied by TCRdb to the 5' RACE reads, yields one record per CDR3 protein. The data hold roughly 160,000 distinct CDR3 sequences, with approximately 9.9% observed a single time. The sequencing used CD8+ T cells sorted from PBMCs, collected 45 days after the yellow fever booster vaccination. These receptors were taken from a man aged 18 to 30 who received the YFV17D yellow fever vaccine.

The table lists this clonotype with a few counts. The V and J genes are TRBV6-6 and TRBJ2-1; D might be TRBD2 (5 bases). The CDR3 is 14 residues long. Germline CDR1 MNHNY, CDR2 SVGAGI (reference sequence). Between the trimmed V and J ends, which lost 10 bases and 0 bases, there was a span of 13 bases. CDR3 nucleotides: TGTGCCACCTCGGTTCTAGCCTCCTACAATGAGCAGTTCTTC. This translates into CATSVLASYNEQFF.

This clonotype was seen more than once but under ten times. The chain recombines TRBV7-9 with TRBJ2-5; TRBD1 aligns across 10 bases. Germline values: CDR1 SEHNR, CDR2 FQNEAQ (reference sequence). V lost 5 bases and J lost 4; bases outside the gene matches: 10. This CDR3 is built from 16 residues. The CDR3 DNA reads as TGTGCCAGCAGCATGCGCCGGGACAGGGGATCAGAGACCCAGTACTTC. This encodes CASSMRRDRGSETQYF. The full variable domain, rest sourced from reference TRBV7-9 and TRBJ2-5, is DTGVSQNPRHKITKRGQNVTFRCDPISEHNRLYWYRQTLGQGPEFLTYFQNEAQLEKSRLLSDRFSAERPKGSFSTLEIQRTEQGDSAMYLCASSMRRDRGSETQYFGPGTRLLVL.

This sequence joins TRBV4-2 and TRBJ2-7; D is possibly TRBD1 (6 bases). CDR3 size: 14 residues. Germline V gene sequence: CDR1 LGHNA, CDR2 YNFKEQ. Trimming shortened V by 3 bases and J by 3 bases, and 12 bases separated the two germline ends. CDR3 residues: CASSQYGGIYEQYF. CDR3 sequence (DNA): TGTGCCAGCAGCCAGTATGGGGGCATCTACGAGCAGTACTTC.

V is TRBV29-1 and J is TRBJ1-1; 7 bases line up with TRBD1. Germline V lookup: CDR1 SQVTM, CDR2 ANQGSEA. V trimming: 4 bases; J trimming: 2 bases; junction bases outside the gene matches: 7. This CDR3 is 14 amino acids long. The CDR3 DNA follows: TGCAGCGTTGCATGGGACAGCTTTAACACTGAAGCTTTCTTT. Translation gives CSVAWDSFNTEAFF.

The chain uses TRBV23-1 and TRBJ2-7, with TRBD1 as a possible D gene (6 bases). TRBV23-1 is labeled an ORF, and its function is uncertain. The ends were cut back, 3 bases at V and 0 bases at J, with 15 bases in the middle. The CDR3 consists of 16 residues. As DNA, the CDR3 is TGCGCCAGCAGTCATACGGGACACTCGACCTCCTACGAGCAGTACTTC. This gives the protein CASSHTGHSTSYEQYF.

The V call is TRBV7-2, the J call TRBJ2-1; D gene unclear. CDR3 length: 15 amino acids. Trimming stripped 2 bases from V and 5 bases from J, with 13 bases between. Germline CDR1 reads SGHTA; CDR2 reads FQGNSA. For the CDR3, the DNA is TGTGCCAGCAGCTTAAGCCAAGAGGCCAACAATGAGCAGTTCTTC. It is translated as CASSLSQEANNEQFF.